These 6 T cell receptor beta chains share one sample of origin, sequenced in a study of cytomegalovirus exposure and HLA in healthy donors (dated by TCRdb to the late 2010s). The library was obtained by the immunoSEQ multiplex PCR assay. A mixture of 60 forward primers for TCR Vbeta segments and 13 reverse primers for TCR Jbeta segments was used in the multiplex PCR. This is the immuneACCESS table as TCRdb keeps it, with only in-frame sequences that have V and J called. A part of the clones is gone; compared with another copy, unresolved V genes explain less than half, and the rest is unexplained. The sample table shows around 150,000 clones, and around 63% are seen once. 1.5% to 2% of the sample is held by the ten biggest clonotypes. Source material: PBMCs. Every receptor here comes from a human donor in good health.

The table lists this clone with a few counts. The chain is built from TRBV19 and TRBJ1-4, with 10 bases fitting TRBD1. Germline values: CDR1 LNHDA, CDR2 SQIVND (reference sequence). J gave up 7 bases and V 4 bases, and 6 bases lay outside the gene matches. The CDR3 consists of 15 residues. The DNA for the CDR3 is TGTGCCAGTAGTACGGCCGGGACAGGGGTTGAAAAACTGTTTTTT. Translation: CASSTAGTGVEKLFF.

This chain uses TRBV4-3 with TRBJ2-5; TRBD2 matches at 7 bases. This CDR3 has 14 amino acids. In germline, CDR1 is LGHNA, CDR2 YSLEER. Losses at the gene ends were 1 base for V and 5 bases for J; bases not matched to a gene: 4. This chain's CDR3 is CASSQASGWETQYF. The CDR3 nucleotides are TGCGCCAGCAGCCAAGCTAGCGGCTGGGAGACCCAGTACTTC.

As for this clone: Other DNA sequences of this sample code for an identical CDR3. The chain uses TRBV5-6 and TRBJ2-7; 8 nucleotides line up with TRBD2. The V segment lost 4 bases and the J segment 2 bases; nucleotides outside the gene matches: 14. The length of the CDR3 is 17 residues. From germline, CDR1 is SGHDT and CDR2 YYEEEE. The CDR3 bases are TGTGCCAGCAGCGTACCTTCAACTAGCGGAGGGACCTACGAGCAGTACTTC. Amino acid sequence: CASSVPSTSGGTYEQYF.

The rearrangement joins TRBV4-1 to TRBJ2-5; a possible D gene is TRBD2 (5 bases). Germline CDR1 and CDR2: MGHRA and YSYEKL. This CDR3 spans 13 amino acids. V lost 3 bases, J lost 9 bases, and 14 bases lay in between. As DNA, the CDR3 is TGCGCCAGCAGCCAGGGGTCACCCGGGGCCCAGTACTTC. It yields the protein CASSQGSPGAQYF.

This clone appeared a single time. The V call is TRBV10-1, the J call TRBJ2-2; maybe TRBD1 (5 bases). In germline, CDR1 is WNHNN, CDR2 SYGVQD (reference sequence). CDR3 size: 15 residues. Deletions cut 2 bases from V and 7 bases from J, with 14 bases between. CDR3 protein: CASSETRVGVGELFF. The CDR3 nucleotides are TGCGCCAGCAGTGAGACCAGGGTTGGGGTCGGGGAGCTGTTTTTT.

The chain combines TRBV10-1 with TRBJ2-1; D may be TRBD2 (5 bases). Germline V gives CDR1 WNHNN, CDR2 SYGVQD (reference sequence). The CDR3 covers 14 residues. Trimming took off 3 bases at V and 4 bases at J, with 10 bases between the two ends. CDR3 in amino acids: CASSEFSDYNEQFF. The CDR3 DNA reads TGCGCCAGCAGTGAATTTAGCGATTACAATGAGCAGTTCTTC.